This T cell receptor (beta chain) came from a study of shared T cell receptors in the human thymus (dated by TCRdb to about 2021). Describing the broader study: The study examined how the human thymus generates shared, self-reactive T-cell receptor alpha chains.

The library was prepared using the immunoSEQ multiplex PCR assay. This immuneACCESS table, as held by TCRdb, lists in-frame sequences with V and J called but not all clones. Of the missing ones, under half trace to an unresolved V gene in checked studies; the others have no known cause. In this sample the table shows about 380,000 clones, around 95% of which occur a single time. The top ten clones comprise about 0.02% of the sample. CDR1 and CDR2 (SGHKS, YYEKEE) derive from the germline V gene (reference sequence). The CDR3 sequence holds 13 residues, the cysteine and phenylalanine included. The sequence is cut down to CDR3 DNA, 39 bases in frame from base 1. The V end loses 1 base and the J end loses 4 bases, and a stretch of 9 bases separates them. Turning to this clone: Its antigen has not been determined. No much larger clone exists at a distance of one base, and base qualities are not known.

The TCR originated in a human donor. Sequenced input: thymocytes. Recombination joined TRBV5-5 with TRBJ2-7, with no D gene named confidently. The nucleotide sequence is given as TGTGCCAGCAGCTTGCATCCCGGGTACGAGCAGTACTTC. It translates as CASSLHPGYEQYF. Here the CDR3 is joined to the reference TRBV5-5 and TRBJ2-7 genes, and the full variable domain is: DAGVTQSPTHLIKTRGQQVTLRCSPISGHKSVSWYQQVLGQGPQFIFQYYEKEERGRGNFPDRFSARQFPNYSSELNVNALLLGDSALYLCASSLHPGYEQYFGPGTRLTVT.